This TCR beta chain was obtained from a study of response to subunit inactivated influenza vaccine listed by TCRdb under 2018. Background for the entire study: The study used deep quantitative T cell receptor repertoire profiling to track responses to a trivalent subunit inactivated influenza vaccine. What the authors observed across the whole study: It was suggested by the authors that each seasonal influenza vaccination may recruit only a limited number of new T cells.

The library came from RT-PCR. Sequencing relied on an Illumina HiSeq 2500. The public sequencing data were trimmed at Q25 with fastp and processed into clonotypes with MiXCR by TCRdb, which kept only in-frame beta chains. Each CDR3 protein appears once, grouped with its most common genes and DNA. The sample has fewer than 550,000 distinct CDR3 sequences on record, around 25% of them singletons. Approximately 2% of the sample belongs to the ten largest clones. On this clonotype itself: Its antigen remains undetermined. Germline and junction disagree at one end, which may indicate a read error.

From a lookup of the germline V gene, CDR1 and CDR2 are LGHNA and YNFKEQ. The CDR3, from cysteine to phenylalanine, totals 15 residues. Only the CDR3 part of the read is kept: 45 bases, read in frame from the first base. This TCR was recovered from a man in his forties or fifties who received an inactivated influenza vaccine. Donor details come from another sample of the same person, matched by shared clones. The rearrangement combines TRBV4-2 with TRBJ2-1, and 11 junctional nucleotides match TRBD2. This sample comprised CD4+ T cells sorted from PBMCs, obtained 5 days after vaccination. The CDR3 protein: CGSSLTSGALNEQFF. At the DNA level, the sequence is TGTGGCAGCAGCCTGACTAGCGGGGCCCTCAATGAGCAGTTCTTC.